Listed below are T cell receptor beta chains from one sample, sequenced in a study of memory CD4+ T cells and cytomegalovirus serostatus. Sequencing was performed with immunoSEQ multiplex PCR; in TCRdb, only in-frame clones are kept and a portion is missing. The sample carries about 59,000 clones, around 80% recorded once. The sample was memory CD4+ T cells from blood. The origin of the receptors is an adult in good health and CMV-seronegative. Both conserved end residues are part of each CDR3. Size is omitted from some rows. Given values are once, few, many or a class for expanded clones.

CDR3 | J | length | V | size
CASSSTGGSYNEQFF | TRBJ2-1 | 15 | TRBV7-6 | -
CASTLLLEAFF | TRBJ1-1 | 11 | TRBV7-9 | -
CASSRAGGDTGELFF | TRBJ2-2 | 15 | TRBV4-2 | -
CASGKPTGGSSYEQYF | TRBJ2-7 | 16 | TRBV12-5 | -
CSAMTGSTDTQYF | TRBJ2-3 | 13 | TRBV29-1 | -
CASTLRVEENTIYF | TRBJ1-3 | 14 | TRBV7-8 | -
CASSQPYQGTYEQYF | TRBJ2-7 | 15 | TRBV14 | once
CAIGPGLAGGEQYF | TRBJ2-7 | 14 | TRBV10-3 | -
CASRGQNTGELFF | TRBJ2-2 | 13 | TRBV19 | -
CSVASGGVQYF | TRBJ2-5 | 11 | TRBV29-1 | once
CASMSGTAYGYTF | TRBJ1-2 | 13 | TRBV10-2 | -
CASSEAGTELYEQYF | TRBJ2-7 | 15 | TRBV9 | -
CASSHPSGSPEQYF | TRBJ2-7 | 14 | TRBV28 | -
CASSSGGATKNIQYF | TRBJ2-4 | 15 | TRBV28 | -
CASSQQGNTEAFF | TRBJ1-1 | 13 | TRBV11-2 | few
CASSWDTMGGYTF | TRBJ1-2 | 13 | TRBV6-5 | -
CASSLSDRVDEQYF | TRBJ2-7 | 14 | TRBV28 | -
CSVASALYEQYF | TRBJ2-7 | 12 | TRBV29-1 | -
CAWSPRGSGYTDTQYF | TRBJ2-3 | 16 | TRBV30 | -
CSVAVGGRSEQFF | TRBJ2-1 | 13 | TRBV29-1 | -
CAAKTGGADEKLFF | TRBJ1-4 | 14 | TRBV6-5 | -
CASSLSVGTGDEKLFF | TRBJ1-4 | 16 | TRBV5-5 | -
CASSLGPGDDYGYTF | TRBJ1-2 | 15 | TRBV5-1 | once
CASTRQDQTQYF | TRBJ2-5 | 12 | TRBV2 | -
CASSYGLTGTTTYPRYF | TRBJ2-7 | 17 | TRBV27 | -
CSVVRGSGNTIYF | TRBJ1-3 | 13 | TRBV29-1 | few
CASSVDSQPQHF | TRBJ1-5 | 12 | TRBV7-9 | -
CASSERTGHYNEQFF | TRBJ2-1 | 15 | TRBV6-1 | -
CARPTREERGDTQYF | TRBJ2-3 | 15 | TRBV28 | -
CASSATENTEAFF | TRBJ1-1 | 13 | TRBV18 | few
CASSLSGLDLNEQFF | TRBJ2-1 | 15 | TRBV7-3 | -
CASSLLVNVDPTNEKLFF | TRBJ1-4 | 18 | TRBV5-6 | once
CSVSSSGPYEQYF | TRBJ2-7 | 13 | TRBV29-1 | few
CASSPGAGGDYGYTF | TRBJ1-2 | 15 | TRBV5-1 | -
CASSQVGGDGEKLFF | TRBJ1-4 | 15 | TRBV4-3 | -
CASSLTQGLKEQYF | TRBJ2-7 | 14 | TRBV11-1 | few
CASRLTGHYGYTF | TRBJ1-2 | 13 | TRBV7-2 | -
CAWKQPSGPLAEQFF | TRBJ2-1 | 15 | TRBV30 | -
CASSPRSDPREQYF | TRBJ2-7 | 14 | TRBV18 | few
CSVDWGREQYF | TRBJ2-7 | 11 | TRBV29-1 | -
CASSSSVTGGYEQYF | TRBJ2-7 | 15 | TRBV5-4 | -